These 25 T cell receptor beta chains originate from one sample sequenced in a study of regulatory T cells (dated by TCRdb to 2016 to 2019). Receptor libraries were prepared by the immunoSEQ multiplex PCR assay. The multiplex PCR relied on 52 forward TRBV primers and 13 reverse TRBJ primers, and amplification bias was corrected through assay-based and computational methods. TCRdb stores this immuneACCESS table with in-frame sequences only. Part of the clones is absent; in the studies checked, under half of the shortfall reflects unresolved V genes, and no reason is known for the rest. Across this sample there are approximately 15,000 clones, with under 95% seen only once. Of the sample, approximately 30% falls within the top ten clones. The sample taken for sequencing was CD8+ T cells sorted from blood. The receptors here all came from a person aged 18 to 30 with CD3G deficiency.

The V call is TRBV7-9, the J call TRBJ2-7; D might be TRBD1 (6 bases). Germline CDR1 reads SEHNR; CDR2 reads FQNEAQ (reference sequence). CDR3 length: 14 amino acids. V was cut by 5 bases and J by 2 bases, with 13 bases left in between. In DNA, the CDR3 is TGTGCCAGCAGCCCTTCAGGGGCCCCCTACGAGCAGTACTTC. As protein: CASSPSGAPYEQYF.

V and J are TRBV19 and TRBJ2-7; 9 positions match TRBD1. Germline V CDR1 and CDR2: LNHDA, SQIVND (reference sequence). Trimming took 5 bases from V and 2 from J; bases not matched to a gene: 10. The CDR3 spans 16 residues. CDR3 residues: CASSHTGTGFPYEQYF. DNA of the CDR3: TGTGCCAGTAGTCACACCGGGACAGGGTTCCCCTACGAGCAGTACTTC.

CDR3: CASSEWASGSGYEQYF. DNA for the CDR3: TGTGCCAGCAGTGAATGGGCTAGCGGGAGTGGTTACGAGCAGTACTTC. The chain combines TRBV6-1 with TRBJ2-7; 10 bases are shared with TRBD2. This CDR3 has 16 amino acids. Germline CDR1 MNHNS, CDR2 SASEGT. Germline trimming cut 2 bases from V and 4 bases from J; bases unmatched to any gene: 8.

The chain carries TRBV4-1 and TRBJ2-7; no definite D call. Germline assignment: CDR1 MGHRA and CDR2 YSYEKL. Trimming took off 0 bases at V and 0 bases at J, with 9 bases between the two ends. The CDR3 length is 15 residues. CDR3 sequence reads: CASSQDPRSSYEQYF. The DNA for the CDR3 is TGCGCCAGCAGCCAAGATCCAAGGAGCTCCTACGAGCAGTACTTC.

CDR3 nucleotide sequence: TGTGCCAGCAGCTTGGACGGGAGAGGTGGTGAGCAGTTCTTC. Encoded protein: CASSLDGRGGEQFF. V is TRBV13 and J is TRBJ2-1; a possible D gene is TRBD2 (6 bases). CDR3 size: 14 residues. V dropped 3 bases and J dropped 9 bases, with 15 bases sitting between them. The V gene's germline CDR1 is PRHDT and CDR2 FYEKMQ (reference sequence).

The chain carries TRBV11-2 and TRBJ2-2; the D is unclear. Trimming left V 2 bases short and J 5 bases short, with 9 bases between. From germline, CDR1 is SGHAT and CDR2 FQNNGV. The CDR3 has 14 amino acids. As DNA, the CDR3 is TGTGCCAGCAGCTTAAGCCCGGCAACCGGGGAGCTGTTTTTT. Encoded protein: CASSLSPATGELFF.

CDR3 loop: CASSLGPGDSPLHF. The DNA for the CDR3 is TGTGCCAGCAGCTTAGGGCCAGGGGATTCACCCCTCCACTTT. This chain uses TRBV7-6 with TRBJ1-6; TRBD1 is a possible D gene (6 bases). The CDR3 consists of 14 residues. Per the germline V gene, CDR1 is SGHVS and CDR2 is FNYEAQ. V shed 1 base and J shed 8 bases, with 9 bases lying between them.

Sample share makes this clone large. Other nucleotide sequences in the sample specify the same CDR3. This CDR3 is CASSIRQDTGELFF. The CDR3, as DNA: TGTGCCAGCAGCATAAGACAGGACACCGGGGAGCTGTTTTTT. The chain couples TRBV7-8 to TRBJ2-2; possible D gene TRBD1, 6 bases. This CDR3 has 14 amino acids. Trimming cost V 5 bases and J 3 bases, with 10 bases left between them. The V gene's germline CDR1 is SGHVS and CDR2 FQNEAQ.

The genes are TRBV30 and TRBJ2-7; possibly TRBD1 for D (5 bases). V lost 3 bases and J lost 6, with 9 bases in between. This CDR3 comprises 11 residues. Per the germline V gene, CDR1 is GTSNPN and CDR2 is SVGIG (reference sequence). CDR3 nucleotide sequence: TGTGCCTGGAGCACAGGACCCGAGCAGTACTTC. Protein product: CAWSTGPEQYF.

The genes are TRBV13 and TRBJ1-1; D call uncertain. CDR1 is PRHDT, CDR2 FYEKMQ, per germline (reference sequence). The CDR3 runs 11 residues. V lost 0 bases, J lost 8 bases, and 4 bases lay in between. In DNA, the CDR3 is TGTGCCAGCAGCTTAGGGGGCGAAGCTTTCTTT. Its protein product is CASSLGGEAFF.

J is TRBJ1-2 and V is TRBV11-2; 9 bases match TRBD1. In germline, CDR1 is SGHAT, CDR2 FQNNGV. The CDR3 consists of 12 residues. Losses at the gene ends were 11 bases for V and 6 bases for J; bases not matched to a gene: 7. CDR3 nucleotide sequence: TGTGCCTCCTATGGGACAGGGCATGGCTACACCTTC. The encoded protein is CASYGTGHGYTF.

The chain is built from TRBV19 and TRBJ1-4; no definite D call. The CDR3 totals 11 residues. Germline CDR1 LNHDA, CDR2 SQIVND (reference sequence). V was cut by 6 bases and J by 8 bases, with 7 bases left in between. In nucleotides, the CDR3 is TGTGCCAGTAGCCAATACGAAAAACTGTTTTTT. Its protein is CASSQYEKLFF.

The chain recombines TRBV7-8 with TRBJ1-1, with D maybe TRBD1 (5 bases). V lost 2 bases, J lost 3 bases, and 13 bases lay in between. The CDR3 loop spans 15 amino acids. Germline values: CDR1 SGHVS, CDR2 FQNEAQ. The CDR3 sequence is CASSLTAGGDTEAFF. The CDR3 nucleotides are TGTGCCAGCAGCTTAACGGCGGGGGGGGACACTGAAGCTTTCTTT. Full variable domain (rest looked up from reference TRBV7-8 and TRBJ1-1): GAGVSQSPRYKVAKRGQDVALRCDPISGHVSLFWYQQALGQGPEFLTYFQNEAQLDKSGLPSDRFFAERPEGSVSTLKIQRTQQEDSAVYLCASSLTAGGDTEAFFGQGTRLTVV.

V is TRBV5-1 and J is TRBJ2-1; the match to TRBD1 covers 10 bases. The germline V gene encodes CDR1 SGHRS and CDR2 YFSETQ. The CDR3 has 14 amino acids. V lost 0 bases and J lost 6; bases outside the gene matches: 0. CDR3 residues: CASSLGQGANEQFF. The CDR3 nucleotides read TGCGCCAGCAGCTTGGGACAGGGGGCCAATGAGCAGTTCTTC.

The J gene is TRBJ1-1, the V gene TRBV7-2; D may be TRBD1 (6 bases). CDR1 and CDR2 from the germline V gene are SGHTA and FQGNSA. V dropped 2 bases and J dropped 7 bases, with 11 bases sitting between them. CDR3 length: 13 amino acids. The CDR3 nucleotides are TGTGCCAGCAGCTTACTTGACAGGCGTGAAGCTTTCTTT. Its translation: CASSLLDRREAFF.

This rearrangement joins TRBV9 to TRBJ1-2; unclear D gene. The ends were cut back, 1 base at V and 8 bases at J, with 15 bases in the middle. Germline CDR1 reads SGDLS; CDR2 reads YYNGEE. This CDR3 is 14 amino acids long. CDR3 nucleotide sequence: TGTGCCAGCAGCGTATTAGGAGGTCTTACAGGCTACACCTTC. This sequence encodes CASSVLGGLTGYTF. The full variable domain, its missing parts supplied by reference TRBV9 and TRBJ1-2, is DSGVTQTPKHLITATGQRVTLRCSPRSGDLSVYWYQQSLDQGLQFLIQYYNGEERAKGNILERFSAQQFPDLHSELNLSSLELGDSALYFCASSVLGGLTGYTFGSGTRLTVV.

The rearrangement joins TRBV4-1 to TRBJ2-3, with TRBD2 matching over 9 bases. The V gene end was trimmed by 2 bases and the J gene end by 0 bases; junction bases not matched to a gene: 6. Germline CDR1 and CDR2: MGHRA and YSYEKL. This CDR3 contains 17 residues. Written as DNA, the CDR3 is TGCGCCAGCAGCCAAACGATACTAGCGGGTAGCACAGATACGCAGTATTTT. Its translation: CASSQTILAGSTDTQYF.

CDR3 amino acids: CAWSVSSGRSFEQFF. In DNA, the CDR3 is TGTGCCTGGAGTGTATCTAGCGGGAGGTCCTTTGAGCAGTTCTTC. The gene calls are TRBV30 and TRBJ2-1; 11 bases fit TRBD2. Germline V CDR1 and CDR2: GTSNPN, SVGIG (reference sequence). The CDR3 runs 15 residues. Trimming took 0 bases from V and 9 from J; bases not matched to a gene: 7.

This clone was seen only a few times. The chain carries TRBV10-2 and TRBJ2-7, with TRBD1 matching over 9 bases. V shed 8 bases and J 6 bases; nucleotides not matched to a gene: 5. CDR1 WSHSY and CDR2 SAAADI come from the germline V gene. This CDR3 contains 12 residues. DNA for the CDR3: TGCGCCAGCCGGGGACAGGGCGTCGAGCAGTACTTC. Translating gives CASRGQGVEQYF.

This chain links TRBV5-8 with TRBJ2-2, with TRBD2 matching over 7 bases. V was clipped by 1 base and J by 7 bases; unmatched bases: 4. The CDR3 has 14 residues. Germline CDR1 SGHTS, CDR2 YDEGEE. The DNA for the CDR3 is TGTGCCAGCAGCTTGACTAGCGCGGGCGGGGAGCTGTTTTTT. Residues: CASSLTSAGGELFF.

The chain couples TRBV2 to TRBJ1-5; D is unclear. Looked up from germline, CDR1 is SNHLY and CDR2 is FYNNEI. Trimming removed 7 bases from V and 2 bases from J, with 15 bases in between. The CDR3 extends over 15 amino acids. This CDR3 is CASKRTSGGNQPQHF. CDR3 in DNA: TGTGCCAGCAAAAGGACCTCGGGAGGCAATCAGCCCCAGCATTTT.

This chain links TRBV14 with TRBJ1-2; tentative D call: TRBD1 (5 bases). Germline V lookup: CDR1 SGHDN, CDR2 FVKESK. Deletions cut 4 bases from V and 2 bases from J, with 8 bases between. The length of the CDR3 is 13 residues. CDR3 bases: TGTGCCAGCAGCCGGGGGGAGAACTATGGCTACACCTTC. Translated: CASSRGENYGYTF.

The CDR3 reads CATSRDSQGDHYGYTF. The CDR3 coding sequence is TGTGCCACCAGCAGAGATAGTCAGGGAGACCACTATGGCTACACCTTC. The rearrangement links TRBV15 to TRBJ1-2; weak D call: TRBD1 (5 bases). The CDR3 is 16 residues long. In germline, CDR1 is LNHNV, CDR2 YYDKDF (reference sequence). Deletions cut 0 bases from V and 3 bases from J, with 14 bases between. Full variable domain (outside the CDR3, taken from reference TRBV15 and TRBJ1-2): DAMVIQNPRYQVTQFGKPVTLSCSQTLNHNVMYWYQQKSSQAPKLLFHYYDKDFNNEADTPDNFQSRRPNTSFCFLDIRSPGLGDTAMYLCATSRDSQGDHYGYTFGSGTRLTVV.

The V gene is TRBV9, the J gene TRBJ2-7; possibly TRBD2 for D (6 bases). Trimming removed 1 base from V and 0 bases from J, with 8 bases in between. Germline V gives CDR1 SGDLS, CDR2 YYNGEE. This CDR3 has 14 residues. The DNA for the CDR3 is TGTGCCAGCAGCGTAACGGGGGACTCCTACGAGCAGTACTTC. Translation gives CASSVTGDSYEQYF. Drawing the rest from reference TRBV9 and TRBJ2-7, the complete variable domain is DSGVTQTPKHLITATGQRVTLRCSPRSGDLSVYWYQQSLDQGLQFLIQYYNGEERAKGNILERFSAQQFPDLHSELNLSSLELGDSALYFCASSVTGDSYEQYFGPGTRLTVT.

The chain has TRBV5-6 and TRBJ1-4; D call uncertain. From germline, CDR1 is SGHDT and CDR2 YYEEEE. V shed 4 bases and J shed 4 bases, with 20 bases lying between them. CDR3 length: 17 residues. The CDR3 spells CASSTRPGTIFNEKLFF. For the CDR3, the DNA is TGTGCCAGCAGCACCCGACCAGGAACGATCTTTAATGAAAAACTGTTTTTT.